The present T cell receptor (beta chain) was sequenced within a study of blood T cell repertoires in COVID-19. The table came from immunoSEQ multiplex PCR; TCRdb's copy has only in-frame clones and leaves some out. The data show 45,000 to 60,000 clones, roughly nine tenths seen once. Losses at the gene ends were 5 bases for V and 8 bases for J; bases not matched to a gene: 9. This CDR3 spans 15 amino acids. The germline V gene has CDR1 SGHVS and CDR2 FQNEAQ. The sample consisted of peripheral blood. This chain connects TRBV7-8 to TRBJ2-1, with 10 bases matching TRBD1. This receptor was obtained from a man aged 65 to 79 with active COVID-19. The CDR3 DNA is TGTGCCAGCAGCAGGACAGGGGGTTCATTTGATGAGCAGTTCTTC. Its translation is CASSRTGGSFDEQFF.